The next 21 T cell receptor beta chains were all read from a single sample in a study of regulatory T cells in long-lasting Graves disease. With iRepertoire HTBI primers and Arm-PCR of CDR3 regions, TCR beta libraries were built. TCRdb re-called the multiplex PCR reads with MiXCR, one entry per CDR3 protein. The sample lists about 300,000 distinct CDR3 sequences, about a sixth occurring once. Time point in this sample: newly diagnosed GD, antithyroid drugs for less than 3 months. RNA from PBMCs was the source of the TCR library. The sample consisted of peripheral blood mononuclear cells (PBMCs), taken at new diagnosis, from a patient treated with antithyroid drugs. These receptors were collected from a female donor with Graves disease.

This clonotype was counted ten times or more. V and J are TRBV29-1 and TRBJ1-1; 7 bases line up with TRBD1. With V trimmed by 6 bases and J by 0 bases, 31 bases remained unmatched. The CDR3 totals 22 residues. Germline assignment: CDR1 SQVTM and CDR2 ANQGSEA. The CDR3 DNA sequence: TGCAGCGTATTCCACCGTCAAGCCCCCCGGACAGGAAATAAGCTCATGAACACTGAAGCTTTCTTT. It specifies CSVFHRQAPRTGNKLMNTEAFF.

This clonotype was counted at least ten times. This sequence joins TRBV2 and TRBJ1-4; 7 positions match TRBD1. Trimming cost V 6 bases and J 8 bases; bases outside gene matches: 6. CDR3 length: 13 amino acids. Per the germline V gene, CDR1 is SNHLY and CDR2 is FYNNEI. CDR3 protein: CASRAKQGEKLFF. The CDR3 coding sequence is TGTGCCAGCAGAGCAAAACAGGGGGAAAAACTGTTTTTT. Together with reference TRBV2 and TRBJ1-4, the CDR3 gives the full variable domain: EPEVTQTPSHQVTQMGQEVILRCVPISNHLYFYWYRQILGQKVEFLVSFYNNEISEKSEIFDDQFSVERPDGSNFTLKIRSTKLEDSAMYFCASRAKQGEKLFFGSGTQLSVL.

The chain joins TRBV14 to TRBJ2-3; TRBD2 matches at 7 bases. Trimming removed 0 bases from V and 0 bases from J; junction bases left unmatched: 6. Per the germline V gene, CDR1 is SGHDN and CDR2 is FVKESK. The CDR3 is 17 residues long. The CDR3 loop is CASSQDAAGVSTDTQYF. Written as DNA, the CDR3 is TGTGCCAGCAGCCAAGATGCCGCGGGGGTTAGCACAGATACGCAGTATTTT.

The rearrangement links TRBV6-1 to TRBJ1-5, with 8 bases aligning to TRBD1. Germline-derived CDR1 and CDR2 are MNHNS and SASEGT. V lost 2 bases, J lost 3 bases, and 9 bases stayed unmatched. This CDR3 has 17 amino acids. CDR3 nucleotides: TGTGCCAGCAGTGAACCCAACAGGGGGGCGGTCAATCAGCCCCAGCATTTT. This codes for CASSEPNRGAVNQPQHF.

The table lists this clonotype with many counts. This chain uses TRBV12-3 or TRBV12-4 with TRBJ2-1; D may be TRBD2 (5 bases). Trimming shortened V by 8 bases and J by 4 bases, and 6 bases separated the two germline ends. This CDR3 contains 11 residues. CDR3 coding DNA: TGTGCCAGCGGCGGGTACAATGAGCAGTTCTTC. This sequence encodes CASGGYNEQFF.

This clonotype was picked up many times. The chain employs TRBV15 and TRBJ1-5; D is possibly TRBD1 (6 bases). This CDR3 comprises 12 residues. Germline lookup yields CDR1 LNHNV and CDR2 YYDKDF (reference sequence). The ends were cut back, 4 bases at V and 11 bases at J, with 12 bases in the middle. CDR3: CATSTGASAQHF. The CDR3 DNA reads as TGTGCCACCAGCACGGGGGCCTCGGCCCAGCATTTT.

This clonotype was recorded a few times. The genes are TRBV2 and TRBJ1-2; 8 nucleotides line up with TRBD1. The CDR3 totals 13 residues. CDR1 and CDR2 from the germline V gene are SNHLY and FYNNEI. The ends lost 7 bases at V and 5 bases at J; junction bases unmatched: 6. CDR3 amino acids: CASNFQGAYGYTF. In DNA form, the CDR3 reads TGTGCCAGCAACTTTCAGGGGGCTTATGGCTACACCTTC.

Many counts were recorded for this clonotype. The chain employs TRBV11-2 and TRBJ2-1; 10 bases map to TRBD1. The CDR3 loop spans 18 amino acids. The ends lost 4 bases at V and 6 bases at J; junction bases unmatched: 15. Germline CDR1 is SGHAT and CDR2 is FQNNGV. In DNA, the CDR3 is TGTGCCAGCAGCTCGCGTTTTGACAGGGGGCCATCGGCCAATGAGCAGTTCTTC. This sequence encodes CASSSRFDRGPSANEQFF.

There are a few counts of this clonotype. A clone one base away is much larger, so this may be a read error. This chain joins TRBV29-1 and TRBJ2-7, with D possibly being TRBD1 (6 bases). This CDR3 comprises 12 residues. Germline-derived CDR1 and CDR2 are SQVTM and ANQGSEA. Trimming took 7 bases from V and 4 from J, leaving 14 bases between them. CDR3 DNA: TGCAGCGCCTTCTTACAGGGATACGAGCAGTACTTC. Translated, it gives CSAFLQGYEQYF.

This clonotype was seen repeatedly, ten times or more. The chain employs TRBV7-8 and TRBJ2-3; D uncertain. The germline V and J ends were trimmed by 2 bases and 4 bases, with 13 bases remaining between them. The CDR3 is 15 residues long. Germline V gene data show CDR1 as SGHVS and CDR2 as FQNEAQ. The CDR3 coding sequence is TGTGCCAGCAGCTTAACTCGAAGCGTAGCAGATACGCAGTATTTT. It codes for CASSLTRSVADTQYF.

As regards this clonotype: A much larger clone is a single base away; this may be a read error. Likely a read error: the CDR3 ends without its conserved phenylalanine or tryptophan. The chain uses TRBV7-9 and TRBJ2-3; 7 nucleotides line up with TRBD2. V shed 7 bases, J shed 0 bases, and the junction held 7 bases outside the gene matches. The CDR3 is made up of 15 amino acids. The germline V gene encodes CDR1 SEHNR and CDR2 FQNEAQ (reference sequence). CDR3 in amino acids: CASIKTSSSTDTQYL. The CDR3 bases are TGTGCCAGCATCAAGACTAGCAGTAGCACAGATACGCAGTATCTT.

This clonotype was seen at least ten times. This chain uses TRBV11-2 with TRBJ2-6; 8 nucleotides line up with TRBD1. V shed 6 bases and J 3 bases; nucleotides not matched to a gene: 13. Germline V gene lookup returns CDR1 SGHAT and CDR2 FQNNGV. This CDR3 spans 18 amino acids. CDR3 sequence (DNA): TGTGCCAGCAGGGACCGGGACAGGACCGCTGGTGGGGCCAACGTCCTGACTTTC. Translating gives CASRDRDRTAGGANVLTF.

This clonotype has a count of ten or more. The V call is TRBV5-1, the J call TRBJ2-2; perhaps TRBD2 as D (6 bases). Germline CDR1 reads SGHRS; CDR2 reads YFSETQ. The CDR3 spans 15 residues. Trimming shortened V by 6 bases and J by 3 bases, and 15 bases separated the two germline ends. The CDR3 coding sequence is TGCGCCAGCACTTATGGGGCTAGCGACACCGGGGAGCTGTTTTTT. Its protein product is CASTYGASDTGELFF.

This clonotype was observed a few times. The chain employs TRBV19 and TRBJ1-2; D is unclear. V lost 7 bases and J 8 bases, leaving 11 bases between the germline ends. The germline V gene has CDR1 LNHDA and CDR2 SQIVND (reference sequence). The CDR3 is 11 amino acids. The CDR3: CASTPGRGYTF. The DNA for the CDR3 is TGTGCCAGTACCCCAGGACGGGGCTACACCTTC. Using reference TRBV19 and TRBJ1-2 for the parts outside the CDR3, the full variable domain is DGGITQSPKYLFRKEGQNVTLSCEQNLNHDAMYWYRQDPGQGLRLIYYSQIVNDFQKGDIAEGYSVSREKKESFPLTVTSAQKNPTAFYLCASTPGRGYTFGSGTRLTVV.

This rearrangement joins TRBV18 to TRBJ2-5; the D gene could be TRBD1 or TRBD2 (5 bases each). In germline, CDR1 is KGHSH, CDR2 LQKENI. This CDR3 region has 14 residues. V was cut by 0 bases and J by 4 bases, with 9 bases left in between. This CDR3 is CASSPPVGGETQYF. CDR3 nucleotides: TGTGCCAGCTCACCACCGGTTGGGGGAGAGACCCAGTACTTC.

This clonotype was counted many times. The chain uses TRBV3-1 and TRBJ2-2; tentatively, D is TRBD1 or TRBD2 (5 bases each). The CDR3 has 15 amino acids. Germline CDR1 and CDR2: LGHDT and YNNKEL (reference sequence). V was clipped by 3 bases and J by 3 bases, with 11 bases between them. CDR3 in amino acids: CASSHTGTDTGELFF. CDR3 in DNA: TGTGCCAGCAGCCATACCGGGACGGACACCGGGGAGCTGTTTTTT.

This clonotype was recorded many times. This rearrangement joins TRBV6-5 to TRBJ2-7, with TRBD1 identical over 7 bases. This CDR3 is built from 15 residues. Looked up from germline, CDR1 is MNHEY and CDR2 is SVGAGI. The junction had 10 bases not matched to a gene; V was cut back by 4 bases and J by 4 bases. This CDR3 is CASSSRQGVNYEQYF. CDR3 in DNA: TGTGCCAGCAGTTCCAGACAGGGAGTAAATTACGAGCAGTACTTC.

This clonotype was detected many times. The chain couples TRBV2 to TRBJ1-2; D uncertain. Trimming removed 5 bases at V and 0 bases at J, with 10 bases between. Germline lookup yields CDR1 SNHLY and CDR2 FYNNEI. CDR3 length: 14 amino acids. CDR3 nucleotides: TGTGCCAGCAGTCCCAGGACCGCTAACTATGGCTACACCTTC. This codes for CASSPRTANYGYTF.

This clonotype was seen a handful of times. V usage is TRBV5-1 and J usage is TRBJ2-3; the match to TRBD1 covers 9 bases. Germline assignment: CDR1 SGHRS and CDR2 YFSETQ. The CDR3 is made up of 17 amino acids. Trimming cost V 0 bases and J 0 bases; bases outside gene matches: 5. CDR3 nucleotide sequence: TGCGCCAGCAGCTTGGGATCTGGGACAGGGAGCACAGATACGCAGTATTTT. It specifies CASSLGSGTGSTDTQYF.

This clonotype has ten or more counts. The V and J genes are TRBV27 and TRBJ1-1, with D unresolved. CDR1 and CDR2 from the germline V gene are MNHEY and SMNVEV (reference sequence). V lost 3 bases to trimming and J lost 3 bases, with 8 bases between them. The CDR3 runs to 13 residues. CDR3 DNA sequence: TGTGCCAGCAGTTTCGACGAAGACACTGAAGCTTTCTTT. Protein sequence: CASSFDEDTEAFF.

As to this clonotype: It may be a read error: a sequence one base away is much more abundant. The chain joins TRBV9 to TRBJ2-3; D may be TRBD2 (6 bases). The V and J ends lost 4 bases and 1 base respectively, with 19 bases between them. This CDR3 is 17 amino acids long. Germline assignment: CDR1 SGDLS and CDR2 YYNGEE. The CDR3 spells CASSRARLGVGTDTQYF. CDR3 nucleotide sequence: TGTGCCAGCAGCCGAGCCAGACTAGGGGTAGGCACAGATACGCAGTATTTT. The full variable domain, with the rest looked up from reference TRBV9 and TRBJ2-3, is DSGVTQTPKHLITATGQRVTLRCSPRSGDLSVYWYQQSLDQGLQFLIQYYNGEERAKGNILERFSAQQFPDLHSELNLSSLELGDSALYFCASSRARLGVGTDTQYFGPGTRLTVL.